This paragraph reports one TCR beta chain. V lost 4 bases and J 6 bases, leaving 22 bases between the germline ends. Germline assignment: CDR1 MGHDK and CDR2 SYGVNS. This CDR3 region has 16 residues. Followed longitudinally, the Seattle patients had been enrolled during active infection. This entry belongs to a study of blood T cell repertoires in COVID-19. Turning to the study itself: Some COVID-19 samples were acute and others convalescent; all came from the United States, Italy and Spain. Sample material is recorded as cDNA or gDNA derived from T cells, B-cell-depleted T cells, or PBMCs.

Original methodology: Estimation of nucleated cell counts relied on the amplification of reference gene primers. Profiled with immunoSEQ multiplex PCR; TCRdb holds only in-frame clones, not every one. V, J and clone size are taken as reported in that table, and D and trimming were inferred from the DNA itself. The sample yields 250,000 to 350,000 clones, about 90% seen once. What was sequenced was peripheral blood. The origin of this receptor is a woman aged 45-65 years with COVID-19, enrolled during active disease. The chain recombines TRBV25-1 with TRBJ2-7, with a tentative D call TRBD1 (7 bases). The CDR3 nucleotides are TGTGCCAGCAGTGTCTCAGGGGGAGGACCGGCTGCCGAGCAGTACTTC. It encodes CASSVSGGGPAAEQYF.